This T cell receptor beta chain appears in the sequencing data of a study of monozygotic twins with inflammatory bowel disease. Study-wide findings and caveats: The data offered no way to tell different T cell subtypes apart.

As concerns this clonotype: Its cognate antigen is unknown.

Germline CDR1 and CDR2: MNHEY and SVGAGI. The CDR3 covers 15 residues. Researchers isolated total RNA from whole blood without sorting T cells. Via template switching, UMIs carrying a 6-nucleotide sample barcode were introduced. For each CDR3 protein, TCRdb gives one entry from its re-call of the 5' RACE reads, without DNA. In total, the table holds roughly 200,000 distinct CDR3 sequences. This chain links TRBV6-5 with TRBJ1-4. Sequencing was performed on blood. The source of this sequence is a human donor with ulcerative colitis or Crohn's disease, or a healthy co-twin of an affected twin (not recorded which). The chain's CDR3 is CASSYESGSNEKLFF.